A single sample gave rise to the 5 T cell receptor beta chains below, sequenced in a study of cytomegalovirus exposure and HLA in healthy donors. Use of 60 Vbeta and 13 Jbeta primers characterized the PCR. Repertoires were generated with immunoSEQ multiplex PCR, while TCRdb's copy carries only in-frame clones and drops some. The sample lists about 130,000 clones, 60% to 80% occurring once. What was sequenced was PBMCs. The receptors originated from a woman aged 55-70 years in good health and CMV-seropositive.

The J gene is TRBJ1-1, the V gene TRBV5-6; perhaps TRBD1 as D (6 bases). V shed 2 bases and J shed 2 bases, with 16 bases lying between them. CDR1 is SGHDT, CDR2 YYEEEE, per germline. This CDR3 has 16 amino acids. CDR3 DNA: TGTGCCAGCAGCTTTAGTCGGACAGCAGCAAACACTGAAGCTTTCTTT. It encodes CASSFSRTAANTEAFF.

A few counts support this clone. The chain uses TRBV4-1 and TRBJ1-2; D not resolved. This CDR3 is 13 amino acids long. CDR1 MGHRA and CDR2 YSYEKL come from the germline V gene. V lost 1 base, J lost 5 bases, and 8 bases lay in between. CDR3 sequence (DNA): TGCGCCAGCAGCCAAGGAGGCCTGTATGGCTACACCTTC. Its translation: CASSQGGLYGYTF.

This clone was observed a handful of times. The chain links TRBV21-1 to TRBJ2-3; the D segment call TRBD2 is taken from the table without a DNA check. TRBV21-1 is shown as a pseudogene. The CDR3 totals 15 residues. This CDR3 reads CASSKTGLITDTQYF. The DNA for the CDR3 is TGTGCCAGCAGCAAGACGGGACTCATCACAGATACGCAGTATTTT.

In this sample, this clone turned up a few times. The chain combines TRBV11-2 with TRBJ2-5; a weak D match, TRBD1 (5 bases). The germline V and J ends were trimmed by 2 bases and 2 bases, with 9 bases remaining between them. Per the germline V gene, CDR1 is SGHAT and CDR2 is FQNNGV. There are 14 residues in the CDR3. Here the CDR3 reads CASSLQGNQETQYF. The CDR3 nucleotides read TGTGCCAGCAGCTTACAGGGCAATCAAGAGACCCAGTACTTC.

The chain recombines TRBV18 with TRBJ2-5; D possibly corresponds to TRBD2 (7 bases). V shed 5 bases and J shed 0 bases, with 19 bases lying between them. The CDR3 covers 17 residues. Germline loops: CDR1 KGHSH, CDR2 LQKENI. CDR3 coding DNA: TGTGCCAGCTCATCAAGGGGGGGGGCCTCGTACCAAGAGACCCAGTACTTC. Protein product: CASSSRGGASYQETQYF.